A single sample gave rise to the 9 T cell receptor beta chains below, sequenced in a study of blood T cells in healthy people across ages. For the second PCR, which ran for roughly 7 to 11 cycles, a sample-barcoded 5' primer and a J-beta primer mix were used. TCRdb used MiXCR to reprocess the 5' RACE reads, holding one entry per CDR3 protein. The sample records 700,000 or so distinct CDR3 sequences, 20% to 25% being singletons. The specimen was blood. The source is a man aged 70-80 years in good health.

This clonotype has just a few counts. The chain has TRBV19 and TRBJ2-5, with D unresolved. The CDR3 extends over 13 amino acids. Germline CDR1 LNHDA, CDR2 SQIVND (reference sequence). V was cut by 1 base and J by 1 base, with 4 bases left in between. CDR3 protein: CASSIVRQETQYF. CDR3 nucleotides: TGTGCCAGTAGTATAGTTCGCCAAGAGACCCAGTACTTC.

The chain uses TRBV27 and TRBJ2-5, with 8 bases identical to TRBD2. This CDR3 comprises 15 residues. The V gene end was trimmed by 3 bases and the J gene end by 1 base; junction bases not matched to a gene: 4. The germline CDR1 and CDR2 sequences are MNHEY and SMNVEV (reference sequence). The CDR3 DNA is TGTGCCAGCAGTTTCGGCGGGAGGATCCAAGAGACCCAGTACTTC. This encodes CASSFGGRIQETQYF.

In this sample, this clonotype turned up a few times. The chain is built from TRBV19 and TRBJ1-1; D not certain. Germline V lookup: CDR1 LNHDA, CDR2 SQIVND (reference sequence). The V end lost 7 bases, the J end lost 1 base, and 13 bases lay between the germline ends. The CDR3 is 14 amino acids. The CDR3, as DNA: TGTGCCAGTACCCCAATGTTGGGGAACACTGAAGCTTTCTTT. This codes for CASTPMLGNTEAFF.

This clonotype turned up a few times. The CDR3 region has the DNA TGTGCCAGCAGCAGTAGCGGGGTTCCTTACGAGCAGTACTTC. Residues: CASSSSGVPYEQYF. The genes are TRBV7-2 and TRBJ2-5; TRBD2 matches 8 bases. The last part of the DNA fits TRBJ2-7 better; the J call may be wrong. From germline, CDR1 is SGHTA and CDR2 FQGNSA. The CDR3 contains 14 residues.

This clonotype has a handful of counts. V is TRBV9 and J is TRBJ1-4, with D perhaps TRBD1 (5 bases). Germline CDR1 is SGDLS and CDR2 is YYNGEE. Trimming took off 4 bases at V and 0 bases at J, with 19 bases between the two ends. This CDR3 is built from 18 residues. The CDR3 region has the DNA TGTGCCAGCAGCCCGGGGCGGCCAGGCACAACAACTAATGAAAAACTGTTTTTT. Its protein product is CASSPGRPGTTTNEKLFF.

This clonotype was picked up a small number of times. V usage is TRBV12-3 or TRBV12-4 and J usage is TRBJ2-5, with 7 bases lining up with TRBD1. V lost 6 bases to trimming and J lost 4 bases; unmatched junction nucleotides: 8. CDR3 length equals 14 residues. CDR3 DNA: TGTGCCAGCAGGGCCCCCGGGACAGCAGAGACCCAGTACTTC. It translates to CASRAPGTAETQYF.

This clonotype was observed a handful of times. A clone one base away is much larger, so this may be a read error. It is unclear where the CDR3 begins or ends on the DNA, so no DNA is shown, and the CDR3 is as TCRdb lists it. This CDR3 is CSVASGNNEQLF. The V gene is TRBV29-1, the J gene TRBJ2-1. Germline V gives CDR1 SQVTM, CDR2 ANQGSEA. The CDR3 sequence runs 12 residues, both termini included.

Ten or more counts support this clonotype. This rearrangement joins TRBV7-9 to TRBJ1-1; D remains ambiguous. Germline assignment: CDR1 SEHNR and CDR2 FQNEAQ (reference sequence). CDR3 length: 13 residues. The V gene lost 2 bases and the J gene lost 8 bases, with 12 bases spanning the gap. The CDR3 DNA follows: TGTGCCAGCAGCTTAAGGCTGGAGGCCGAAGCTTTCTTT. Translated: CASSLRLEAEAFF.

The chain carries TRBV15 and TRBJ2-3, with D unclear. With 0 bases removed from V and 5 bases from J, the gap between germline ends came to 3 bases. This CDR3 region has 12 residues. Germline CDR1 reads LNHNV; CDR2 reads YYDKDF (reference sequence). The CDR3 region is CATSRDEDTQYF. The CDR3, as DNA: TGTGCCACCAGCAGAGATGAAGATACGCAGTATTTT.